This TCR beta chain was found in a study of CD8+CD57+ T cells in acquired aplastic anemia. Selection for sequencing was limited to patients who had shown CD8+CD57+ cell expansion by flow cytometry. Germline V gene lookup returns CDR1 LNHDA and CDR2 SQIVND (reference sequence). V was pared by 6 bases and J by 4 bases, with 12 bases between. The CDR3 loop spans 13 amino acids. Genomic DNA served as template for TCR beta VDJ and CDR3 profiling. Each CDR3 protein gets one entry after TCRdb re-called the reads with MiXCR. The sample consists of about 170,000 distinct CDR3 sequences, around 50% of them appearing once.

This sequence joins TRBV19 and TRBJ1-1; TRBD1 might be the D (6 bases). Sequenced: sorted CD4+, CD8+, or CD8+CD57+ T cells (not recorded which) from PBMCs. This receptor was taken from a human donor with aplastic anemia. The CDR3 sequence: CASRFTGSTEAFF. CDR3 nucleotide sequence: TGTGCCAGTAGGTTTACAGGGAGCACTGAAGCTTTCTTT.